This T cell receptor beta chain derives from a study of blood T cell repertoires in COVID-19. About the study: Samples came from the United States, Italy and Spain, spanning acute and convalescent COVID-19.

Sequencing used immunoSEQ multiplex PCR; TCRdb keeps in-frame clones, though not all of them. The sample carries 220,000 or so clones, around 80% recorded once. CDR3 length: 14 residues. V shed 4 bases and J shed 5 bases, with 15 bases lying between them. Germline CDR1 reads SGHKS; CDR2 reads YYEKEE (reference sequence). Sequencing was carried out using peripheral blood. This sequence joins TRBV5-5 and TRBJ2-5; the D gene is possibly TRBD1 (6 bases). The source of this sequence is a woman aged 80 or older with acute or convalescent COVID-19. The CDR3 region has the DNA TGTGCCAGCAGCCTAGGACAGATCGATGAGACCCAGTACTTC. This gives the protein CASSLGQIDETQYF. Filled out from reference TRBV5-5 and TRBJ2-5, the complete variable domain reads DAGVTQSPTHLIKTRGQQVTLRCSPISGHKSVSWYQQVLGQGPQFIFQYYEKEERGRGNFPDRFSARQFPNYSSELNVNALLLGDSALYLCASSLGQIDETQYFGPGTRLLVL.